The entry below gives a single T cell receptor (beta chain) sequence along with its context. Antigen specificity is unknown. This CDR3 is built from 15 residues. The germline V gene encodes CDR1 GTSNPN and CDR2 SVGIG (reference sequence). Trimming took 0 bases from V and 8 from J, leaving 17 bases between them. The record originates from a study of beta chain features in type 1 diabetes. Study-wide findings and caveats: Among all four CD4+ subsets, Type 1 diabetes patients had TCRB CDR3s that were moderately but significantly shorter.

All sorted populations exceeded 95% purity. Expressed TCRB transcripts were sequenced, since all the RNA that had been isolated was reverse transcribed. Here immunoSEQ multiplex PCR was the method, and the copy in TCRdb shows in-frame clones only, minus some. The table lists hundreds of thousands of clones, 10% to 15% of them singletons, with approximately 0.02% in the top ten. The sequencing sample was made of naive CD4+ T cells from blood. The source of this sequence is a man younger than 35 with type 1 diabetes. The chain is built from TRBV30 and TRBJ2-1, with TRBD2 as a possible D gene (7 bases). The CDR3, as DNA: TGTGCCTGGAGTGTATTAGGGGGGGCTGGGGATGAGCAGTTCTTC. Its translation is CAWSVLGGAGDEQFF. Full variable domain (remainder filled in from reference TRBV30 and TRBJ2-1): SQTIHQWPATLVQPVGSPLSLECTVEGTSNPNLYWYRQAAGRGLQLLFYSVGIGQISSEVPQNLSASRPQDRQFILSSKKLLLSDSGFYLCAWSVLGGAGDEQFFGPGTRLTVL.